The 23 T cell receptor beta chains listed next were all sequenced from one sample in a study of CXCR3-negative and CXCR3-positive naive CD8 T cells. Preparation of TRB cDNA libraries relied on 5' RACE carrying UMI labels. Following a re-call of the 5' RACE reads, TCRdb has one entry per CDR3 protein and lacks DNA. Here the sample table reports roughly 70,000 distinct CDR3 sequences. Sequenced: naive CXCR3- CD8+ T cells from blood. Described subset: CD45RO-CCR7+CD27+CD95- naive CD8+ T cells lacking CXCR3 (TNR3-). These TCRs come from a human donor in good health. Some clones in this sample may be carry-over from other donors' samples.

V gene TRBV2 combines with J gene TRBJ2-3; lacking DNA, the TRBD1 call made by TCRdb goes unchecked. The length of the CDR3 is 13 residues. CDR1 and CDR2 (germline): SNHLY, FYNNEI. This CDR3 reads CASILERGDTQYF.

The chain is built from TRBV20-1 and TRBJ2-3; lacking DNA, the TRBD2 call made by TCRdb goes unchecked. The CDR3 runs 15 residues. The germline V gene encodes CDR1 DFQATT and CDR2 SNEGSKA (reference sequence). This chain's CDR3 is CSATLLAGDEDTQYF.

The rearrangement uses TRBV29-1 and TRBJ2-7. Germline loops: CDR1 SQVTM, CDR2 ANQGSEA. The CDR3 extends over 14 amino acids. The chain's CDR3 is CSVERLETVGEQYF.

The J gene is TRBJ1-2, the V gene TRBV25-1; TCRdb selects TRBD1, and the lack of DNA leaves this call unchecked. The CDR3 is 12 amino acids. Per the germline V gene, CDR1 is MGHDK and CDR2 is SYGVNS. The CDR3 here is CATETGGNGYTF.

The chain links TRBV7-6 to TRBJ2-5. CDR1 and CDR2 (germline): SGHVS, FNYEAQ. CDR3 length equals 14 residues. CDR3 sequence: CASSDPGIQETQYF.

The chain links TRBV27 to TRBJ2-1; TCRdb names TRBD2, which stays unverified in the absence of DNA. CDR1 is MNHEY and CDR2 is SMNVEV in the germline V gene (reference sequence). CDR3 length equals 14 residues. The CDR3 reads CASSLGGSGNEQFF.

CDR3 sequence: CASSLGAGGEGLEQFF. This chain connects TRBV7-8 to TRBJ2-1; the D call of TRBD1 rests on TCRdb alone, since no DNA is present to check it. The CDR3 is 16 amino acids. Germline CDR1 is SGHVS and CDR2 is FQNEAQ.

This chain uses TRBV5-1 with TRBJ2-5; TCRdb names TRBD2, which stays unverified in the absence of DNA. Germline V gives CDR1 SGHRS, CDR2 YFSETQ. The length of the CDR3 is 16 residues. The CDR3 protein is CASSLEGLAGGETQYF. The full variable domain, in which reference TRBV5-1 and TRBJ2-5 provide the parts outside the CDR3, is KAGVTQTPRYLIKTRGQQVTLSCSPISGHRSVSWYQQTPGQGLQFLFEYFSETQRNKGNFPGRFSGRQFSNSRSEMNVSTLELGDSALYLCASSLEGLAGGETQYFGPGTRLLVL.

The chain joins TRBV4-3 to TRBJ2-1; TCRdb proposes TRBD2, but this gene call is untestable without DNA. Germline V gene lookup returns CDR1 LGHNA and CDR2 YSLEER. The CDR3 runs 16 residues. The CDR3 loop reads CASSQVAGIVYNEQFF.

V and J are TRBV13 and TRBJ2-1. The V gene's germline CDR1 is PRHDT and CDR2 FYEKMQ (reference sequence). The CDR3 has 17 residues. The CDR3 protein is CASSLRFSDESYNEQFF.

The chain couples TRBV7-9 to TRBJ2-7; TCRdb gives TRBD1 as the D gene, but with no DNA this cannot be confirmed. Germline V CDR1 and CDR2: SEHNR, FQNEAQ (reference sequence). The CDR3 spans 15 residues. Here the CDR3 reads CASSSPNRGSYEQYF.

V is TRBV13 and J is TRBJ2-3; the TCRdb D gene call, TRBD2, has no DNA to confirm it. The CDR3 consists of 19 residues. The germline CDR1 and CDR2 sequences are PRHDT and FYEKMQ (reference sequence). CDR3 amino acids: CASSFISGTSVSQTDTQYF. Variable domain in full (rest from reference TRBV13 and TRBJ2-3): AAGVIQSPRHLIKEKRETATLKCYPIPRHDTVYWYQQGPGQDPQFLISFYEKMQSDKGSIPDRFSAQQFSDYHSELNMSSLELGDSALYFCASSFISGTSVSQTDTQYFGPGTRLTVL.

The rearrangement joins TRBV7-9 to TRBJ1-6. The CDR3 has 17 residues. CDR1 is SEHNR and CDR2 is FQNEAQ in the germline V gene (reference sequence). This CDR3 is CASSLFGENIYNSPLHF.

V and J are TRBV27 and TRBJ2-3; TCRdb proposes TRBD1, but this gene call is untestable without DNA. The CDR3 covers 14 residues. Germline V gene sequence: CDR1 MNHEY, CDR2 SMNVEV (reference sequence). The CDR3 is CASSPLRSTDTQYF.

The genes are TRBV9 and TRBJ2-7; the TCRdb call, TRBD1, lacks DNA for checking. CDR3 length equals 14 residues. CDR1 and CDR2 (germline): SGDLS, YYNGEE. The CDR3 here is CASSATGGGYEQYF.

The CDR3 is CASSLLGSNEQFF. The chain combines TRBV5-1 with TRBJ2-1. CDR3 length: 13 amino acids. CDR1 SGHRS and CDR2 YFSETQ come from the germline V gene.

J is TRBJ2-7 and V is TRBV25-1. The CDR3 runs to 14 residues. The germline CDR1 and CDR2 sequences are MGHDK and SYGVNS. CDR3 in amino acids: CASSEADRSYEQYF.

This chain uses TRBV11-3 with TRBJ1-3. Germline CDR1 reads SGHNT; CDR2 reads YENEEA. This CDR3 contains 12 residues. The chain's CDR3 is CASSLPGNTIYF.

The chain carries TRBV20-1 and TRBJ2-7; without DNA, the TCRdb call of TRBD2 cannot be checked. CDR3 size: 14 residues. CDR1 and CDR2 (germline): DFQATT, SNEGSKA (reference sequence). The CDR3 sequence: CSARDRAEAYEQYF.

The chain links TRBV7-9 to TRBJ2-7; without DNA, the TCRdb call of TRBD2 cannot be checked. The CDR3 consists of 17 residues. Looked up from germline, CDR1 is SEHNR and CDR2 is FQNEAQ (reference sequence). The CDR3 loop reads CASSGVVAGEAAYEQYF.

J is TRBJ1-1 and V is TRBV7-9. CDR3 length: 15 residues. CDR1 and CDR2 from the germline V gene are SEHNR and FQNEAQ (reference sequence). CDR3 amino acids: CASSLVGGTVKRAFF.

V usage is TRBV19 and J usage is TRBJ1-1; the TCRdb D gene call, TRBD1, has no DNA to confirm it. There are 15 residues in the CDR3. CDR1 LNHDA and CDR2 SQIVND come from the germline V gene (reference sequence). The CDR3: CASRHLGDWTTEAFF.

The CDR3 here is CASSPRPLVADTQYF. V gene TRBV27 combines with J gene TRBJ2-3; TCRdb's D call of TRBD2 is untestable without DNA. From germline, CDR1 is MNHEY and CDR2 SMNVEV (reference sequence). The CDR3 covers 15 residues.